This T cell receptor (beta chain) was retrieved from a study of cytomegalovirus exposure and HLA in healthy donors. In the case of this clone: What it recognizes is unknown.

Study-wide results and limits: When a later analysis compared HLA-associated TCR beta chains with equally common others, the HLA-associated chains turned out to be more clonally expanded and to have lower generation probabilities. The Asian-associated ancestry cluster reportedly had fewer N-insertions than the approximately 670-donor mean in a later analysis. Most TCR sequences were uncommon, yet certain public TCRs appeared in many donors. Immune exposure information comprised only CMV serostatus.

The PCR made use of 60 Vbeta and 13 Jbeta primers. Clones were sequenced by immunoSEQ multiplex PCR, and TCRdb holds only the in-frame ones, with some missing. Of roughly 200,000 clones in the sample, approximately 85% were seen once. The germline V gene encodes CDR1 MDHEN and CDR2 SYDVKM. Losses at the gene ends were 3 bases for V and 4 bases for J; bases not matched to a gene: 4. This CDR3 is built from 15 residues. Sequencing input: PBMCs. This TCR was recovered from a woman between 45 and 60 years old in good health and CMV-seronegative. The V and J genes are TRBV28 and TRBJ2-7; 12 nucleotides align to TRBD2. CDR3 nucleotides: TGTGCCAGCAGTTTTACTAGCGGGAGGAATTACGAGCAGTACTTC. This gives the protein CASSFTSGRNYEQYF.